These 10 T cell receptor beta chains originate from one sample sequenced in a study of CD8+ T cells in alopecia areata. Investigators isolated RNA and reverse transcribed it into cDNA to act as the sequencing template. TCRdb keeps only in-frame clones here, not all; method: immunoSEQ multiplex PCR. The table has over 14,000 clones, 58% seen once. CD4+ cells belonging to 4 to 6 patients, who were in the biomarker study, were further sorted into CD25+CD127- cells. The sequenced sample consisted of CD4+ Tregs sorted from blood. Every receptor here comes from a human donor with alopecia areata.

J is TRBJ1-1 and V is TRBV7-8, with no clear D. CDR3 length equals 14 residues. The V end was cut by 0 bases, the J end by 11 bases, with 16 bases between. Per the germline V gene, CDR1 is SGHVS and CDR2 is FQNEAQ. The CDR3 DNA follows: TGTGCCAGCAGCTTAGCCCTGGCATCACTGAAGGCTTTCTTT. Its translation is CASSLALASLKAFF.

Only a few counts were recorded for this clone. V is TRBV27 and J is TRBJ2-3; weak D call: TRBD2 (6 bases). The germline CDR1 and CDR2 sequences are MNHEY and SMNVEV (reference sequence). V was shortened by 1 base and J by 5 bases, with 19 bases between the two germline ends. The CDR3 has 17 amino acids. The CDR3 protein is CASSLWGDLPLKDTQYF. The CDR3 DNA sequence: TGTGCCAGCAGTTTATGGGGGGACCTTCCCTTAAAAGATACGCAGTATTTT.

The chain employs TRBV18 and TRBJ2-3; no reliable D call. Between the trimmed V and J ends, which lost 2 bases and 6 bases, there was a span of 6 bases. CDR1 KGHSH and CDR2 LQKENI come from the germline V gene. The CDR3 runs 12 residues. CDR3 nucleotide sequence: TGTGCCAGCTCACCAGAGATGGATACGCAGTATTTT. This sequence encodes CASSPEMDTQYF.

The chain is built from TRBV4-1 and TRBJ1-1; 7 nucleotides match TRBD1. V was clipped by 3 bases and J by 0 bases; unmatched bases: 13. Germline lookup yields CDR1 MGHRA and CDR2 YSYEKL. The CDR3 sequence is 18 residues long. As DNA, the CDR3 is TGCGCCAGCAGCCACACTCGGGACAGATCATTAATGAACACTGAAGCTTTCTTT. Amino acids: CASSHTRDRSLMNTEAFF.

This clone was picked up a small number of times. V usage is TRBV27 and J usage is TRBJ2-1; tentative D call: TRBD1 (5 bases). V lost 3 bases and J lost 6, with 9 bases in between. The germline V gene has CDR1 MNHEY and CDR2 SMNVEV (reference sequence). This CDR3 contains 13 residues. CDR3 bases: TGTGCCAGCAGTTTTTCCCAGGGCAATGAGCAGTTCTTC. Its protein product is CASSFSQGNEQFF.

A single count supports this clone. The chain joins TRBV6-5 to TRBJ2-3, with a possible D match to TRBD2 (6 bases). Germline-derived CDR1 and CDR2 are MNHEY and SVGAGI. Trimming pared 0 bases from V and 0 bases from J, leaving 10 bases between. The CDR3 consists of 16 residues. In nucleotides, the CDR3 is TGTGCCAGCAGTTACTCTCGCGGGACTAGCACAGATACGCAGTATTTT. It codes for CASSYSRGTSTDTQYF.

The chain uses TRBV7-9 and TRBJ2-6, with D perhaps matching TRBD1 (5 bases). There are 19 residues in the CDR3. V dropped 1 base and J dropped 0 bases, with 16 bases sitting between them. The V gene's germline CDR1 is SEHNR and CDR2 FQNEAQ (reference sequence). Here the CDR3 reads CASSLVFRDSFSGANVLTF. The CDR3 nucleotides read TGTGCCAGCAGCTTAGTTTTTAGAGACAGCTTCTCTGGGGCCAACGTCCTGACTTTC. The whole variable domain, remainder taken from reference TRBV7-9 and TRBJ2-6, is DTGVSQNPRHKITKRGQNVTFRCDPISEHNRLYWYRQTLGQGPEFLTYFQNEAQLEKSRLLSDRFSAERPKGSFSTLEIQRTEQGDSAMYLCASSLVFRDSFSGANVLTFGAGSRLTVL.

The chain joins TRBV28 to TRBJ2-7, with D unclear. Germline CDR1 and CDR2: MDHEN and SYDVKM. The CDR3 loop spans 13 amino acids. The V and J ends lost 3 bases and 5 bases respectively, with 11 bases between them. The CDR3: CASSLPGYNEQYF. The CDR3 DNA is TGTGCCAGCAGTTTGCCCGGCTACAACGAGCAGTACTTC.

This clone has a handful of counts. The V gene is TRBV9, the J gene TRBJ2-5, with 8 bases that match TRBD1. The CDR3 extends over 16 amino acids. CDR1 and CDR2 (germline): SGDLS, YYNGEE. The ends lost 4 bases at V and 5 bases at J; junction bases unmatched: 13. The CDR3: CASSPGPTGAEETQYF. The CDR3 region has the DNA TGTGCCAGCAGCCCTGGGCCGACAGGGGCGGAGGAGACCCAGTACTTC.

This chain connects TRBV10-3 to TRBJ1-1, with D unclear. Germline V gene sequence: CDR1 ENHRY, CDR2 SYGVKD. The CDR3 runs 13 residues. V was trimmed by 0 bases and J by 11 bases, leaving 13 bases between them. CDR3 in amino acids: CAISESLGSAAFF. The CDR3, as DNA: TGTGCCATCAGTGAGTCGTTAGGGTCGGCGGCTTTCTTT.